This TCR beta chain was captured by sequencing in a study of early T cells in non-severe SARS-CoV-2 infection. One entry per CDR3 protein results from TCRdb running MiXCR on the 5' RACE reads. Of 83,000 or so distinct CDR3 sequences listed, more than 9% were seen once; the top ten hold just over 8%. Trimming removed 4 bases at V and 5 bases at J, with 11 bases between. Germline assignment: CDR1 KGHSH and CDR2 LQKENI. The CDR3 consists of 13 residues. The receptor's source is an adult who was a healthcare worker with PCR-confirmed SARS-CoV-2 infection or an uninfected control (not recorded which). The source was whole blood, collected at baseline. This sequence joins TRBV18 and TRBJ1-1, with D possibly matching TRBD1 (5 bases). The CDR3 sequence: CASSLGRFTEAFF. The DNA for the CDR3 is TGTGCCAGCTCACTGGGGCGGTTTACTGAAGCTTTCTTT.